This is a list of T cell receptor beta chains from one sample in a study of early stage breast cancer tumors. The method was immunoSEQ multiplex PCR; TCRdb's version includes in-frame clones alone and lacks a portion of them. The sample includes about 51,000 clones, 78% of them seen just once. Sequencing was performed on blood. The receptors stem from a person in their 40s with breast cancer. The CDR3 runs from the conserved cysteine through the conserved F or W. D genes are given only for firm matches. Some rows mark clone size as missing; the rest say once, few, many or name a class of expanded clone.

NA 15 few TRBJ2-3 TRBV5-1 CASRRTLGSIDTQYF TGCGCCAGCCGCCGTACCCTCGGGAGTATCGATACGCAGTATTTT
NA 18 once TRBJ2-6 TRBV5-6 CASSFIDGPFSGANVLTF TGTGCCAGCAGCTTTATAGACGGACCCTTCTCTGGGGCCAACGTCCTGACTTTC
TRBD1 15 once TRBJ1-4 TRBV5-3 CARSLHWTGGEKLFF TGTGCCAGAAGCTTGCATTGGACAGGGGGTGAAAAACTGTTTTTT
NA 13 NA TRBJ2-2 TRBV30 CAWSVQLTGELFF TGTGCCTGGAGTGTACAGTTAACCGGGGAGCTGTTTTTT
NA 12 NA TRBJ2-5 TRBV7-9 CASSFDRGTQYF TGTGCCAGCAGCTTTGATCGCGGGACCCAGTACTTC
NA 13 NA TRBJ2-3 TRBV30 CAWSGTASDTQYF TGTGCCTGGAGTGGGACGGCTTCAGATACGCAGTATTTT
NA 15 NA TRBJ1-2 TRBV5-1 CASSSQPQVAEGYTF TGCGCCAGCAGCTCCCAGCCACAGGTCGCGGAGGGCTACACCTTC
NA 13 NA TRBJ2-1 TRBV12-2 CASRSYFRGEQFF TGTGCAAGTCGCTCTTACTTTCGGGGGGAGCAGTTCTTC
TRBD1 15 NA TRBJ1-2 TRBV6-1 CASSEESTGIYGYTF TGTGCCAGCAGTGAAGAATCGACAGGGATCTATGGCTACACCTTC
NA 13 NA TRBJ2-7 TRBV7-3 CASSLSPSYEQYF TGTGCCAGCAGCTTGAGCCCCTCCTACGAGCAGTACTTC
NA 15 NA TRBJ2-3 TRBV11-2 CASSLGSGRTDTQYF TGTGCCAGCAGCTTAGGGTCAGGTCGCACAGATACGCAGTATTTT
NA 15 NA TRBJ2-2 TRBV2 CASSEARGVPGELFF TGTGCCAGCAGTGAAGCGCGTGGGGTACCCGGGGAGCTGTTTTTT
NA 17 NA TRBJ2-6 TRBV7-9 CASSLALRVTGANVLTF TGTGCCAGCAGCTTAGCGTTGCGTGTAACTGGGGCCAACGTCCTGACTTTC
TRBD1 15 NA TRBJ1-1 TRBV6-5 CASRSGGAVDTEAFF TGTGCCAGCAGGTCAGGGGGCGCGGTTGACACTGAAGCTTTCTTT
NA 15 once TRBJ2-1 TRBV5-5 CASSLWRESNNEQFF TGTGCCAGCAGCTTGTGGCGGGAATCAAACAATGAGCAGTTCTTC